A single sample gave rise to the 7 T cell receptor beta chains below, sequenced in a study of T-cell reconstitution after alpha-beta-depleted transplantation in children. The authors prepared the TCRbeta library with unique molecular identifiers. TCRdb processed the PCR reads anew with MiXCR; each CDR3 protein has one entry. The profile shows hundreds of thousands of distinct CDR3 sequences, roughly 33% of them singletons. The input for sequencing was PBMCs from the stem cell graft donor, taken from the stem cell graft. These TCRs come from a human donor who donated a stem cell graft to a child with aplastic anemia.

This clonotype was detected only a few times. This chain joins TRBV7-3 and TRBJ2-3; tentative D call: TRBD1 (6 bases). The length of the CDR3 is 17 residues. With 2 bases removed from V and 2 bases from J, the gap between germline ends came to 17 bases. The germline V gene encodes CDR1 SGHTA and CDR2 FQGTGA. The CDR3 sequence: CASSLYGGGVITDTQYF. For the CDR3, the DNA is TGTGCCAGCAGCTTATATGGGGGCGGTGTGATCACAGATACGCAGTATTTT. Looking up the rest from reference TRBV7-3 and TRBJ2-3 gives the full variable domain: GAGVSQTPSNKVTEKGKYVELRCDPISGHTALYWYRQSLGQGPEFLIYFQGTGAADDSGLPNDRFFAVRPEGSVSTLKIQRTERGDSAVYLCASSLYGGGVITDTQYFGPGTRLTVL.

The table lists this clonotype with many counts. The chain links TRBV30 to TRBJ2-4; D is unclear. V was pared by 0 bases and J by 1 base, with 10 bases between. Germline V lookup: CDR1 GTSNPN, CDR2 SVGIG (reference sequence). The CDR3 extends over 15 amino acids. DNA for the CDR3: TGTGCCTGGAGTGTAGGTGGATTCGCCAAAAACATTCAGTACTTC. Translation: CAWSVGGFAKNIQYF.

This clonotype was picked up a small number of times. The genes are TRBV25-1 and TRBJ2-7; D remains ambiguous. The CDR3 covers 13 residues. The germline V and J ends were trimmed by 1 base and 4 bases, with 8 bases remaining between them. Germline assignment: CDR1 MGHDK and CDR2 SYGVNS. The DNA of the CDR3 is TGTGCCAGCAGTGAATTACCCAGTTACGAGCAGTACTTC. It specifies CASSELPSYEQYF.

This chain joins TRBV5-6 and TRBJ2-7, with 10 bases identical to TRBD2. Looked up from germline, CDR1 is SGHDT and CDR2 is YYEEEE. The CDR3 length is 16 residues. After removal of 0 bases from V and 0 bases from J, the junction contained 3 bases not matched to a gene. The CDR3 protein is CASSLESSGSSYEQYV. The CDR3 bases are TGTGCCAGCAGCTTGGAGTCTAGCGGGAGCTCCTACGAGCAGTACGTC.

This clonotype was detected only a few times. The chain has TRBV12-3 or TRBV12-4 and TRBJ1-5; no clear D gene. CDR3 length equals 12 residues. V was pared by 6 bases and J by 1 base, with 4 bases between. The CDR3: CASSQSNQPQHF. CDR3 in DNA: TGTGCCAGCAGCCAGAGCAATCAGCCCCAGCATTTT.

This clonotype turned up a few times. The chain joins TRBV29-1 to TRBJ1-3; D is unclear. The CDR3 length is 14 residues. V gave up 2 bases and J gave up 0 bases, with 8 bases separating them. CDR1 is SQVTM, CDR2 ANQGSEA, per germline. CDR3 sequence reads: CSVENPYSGNTIYF. The CDR3 DNA sequence: TGCAGCGTTGAAAACCCATACTCTGGAAACACCATATATTTT.

This clonotype has a handful of counts. The chain uses TRBV29-1 and TRBJ2-1; 12 positions match TRBD2. V lost 5 bases to trimming and J lost 5 bases; unmatched junction nucleotides: 10. CDR1 is SQVTM, CDR2 ANQGSEA, per germline. This CDR3 spans 16 amino acids. In DNA form, the CDR3 reads TGCAGCGTTTTTGGAACTAGCGGGAGGCTGAACAATGAGCAGTTCTTC. It translates to CSVFGTSGRLNNEQFF.